This T cell receptor (beta chain) emerged from a study of OX40 agonist ivuxolimab in advanced cancers. Looking at the study overall: Ivuxolimab was an agonistic, fully human IgG2 monoclonal antibody directed against OX40 (CD134), a costimulatory receptor. Patients were allowed to have had prior anti-PD-1, anti-PD-L1 or anti-CTLA-4 therapy, and around 37% of the dose-escalation patients had previously received checkpoint inhibitors. The paper covers the monotherapy dose-escalation part of the phase I ivuxolimab trial, which included N ≈ 54 patients. Intravenous ivuxolimab was administered to patients every 2 weeks at six dose levels: 0.01, 0.1, 0.3, 1.5, 3 and 10 mg/kg. Partial responses occurred in three dose-escalation patients: two with cutaneous melanoma and one with hepatocellular carcinoma. Of the approximately 50 patients in dose escalation, some 20 had hepatocellular carcinoma, some 15 had melanoma, 9 had renal cell carcinoma and 9 had head and neck cancer. In the dose-escalation cohort, roughly 80% of patients were male, and the mean age was around 60 years, with a range of 23 to 79. The purpose of peripheral TCRbeta sequencing was to test whether ivuxolimab changed TCR sequence diversity and led to clonal T-cell expansion. The study at large found these results: Clonal expansion of both CD4+ and CD8+ blood T cells was observed from baseline to week 6 at doses 0.1 to 3.0 mg/kg. The antigen specificity of the clonally expanded peripheral T cells was not determined. Low levels of normalized T-cell clonal expansion were also seen in some nonresponding patients. After ivuxolimab, more expanded clones were found on average in CD8+ T cells than in CD4+ T cells. In the 0.1-3.0 mg/kg groups, partial responders had among the lowest normalized peripheral clonal expansion, particularly in CD8+ T cells.

CDR3 length: 15 amino acids, cysteine to phenylalanine. The kept DNA is CDR3 alone, 45 bases in frame from the first base. CDR1 MGHDK and CDR2 SYGVNS are derived from the germline V gene. From V the trimming removes 1 base and from J it removes 3 bases, while the gene matches leave 5 bases of the junction unaccounted for. On this clone: The specificity of this receptor is unknown. Qualities for individual bases were not recorded, and no much larger clone is one base off.

The trial excluded patients who had a history of autoimmune disease or who were on systemic immunosuppression. In every dose cohort, peripheral blood was drawn for TCR sequencing at baseline, cycle 4 day 1, and cycle 7 day 1. The samples were drawn from a first-in-human, open-label, multicenter phase I dose-escalation trial of ivuxolimab. The trial enrolled adults with locally advanced or metastatic head and neck squamous cell, hepatocellular, melanoma or renal cell carcinoma. Before TCR sequencing, CD4+ T cells and CD8+ T cells were sorted from peripheral blood as separate populations. For sequencing of the TCRbeta CDR3 region, genomic DNA was extracted from the sorted cells. The immunoSEQ Assay was used for sequencing of TCRbeta CDR3 regions. In its TCRdb copy, this immuneACCESS table keeps in-frame sequences only and misses some clones. Where compared with another copy, unresolved V genes explain less than half of these, and the others have no known cause. The sample has approximately 91,000 clones on record, roughly 91% of them singletons. The ten largest clones take up over 0.3% of the sample.

The V and J genes are TRBV25-1 and TRBJ2-7, with TRBD1 matching 8 junction bases. The sequenced sample was CD4+ or CD8+ T cells sorted from blood, obtained in a trial of the OX40 agonist ivuxolimab. This clonotype was sampled from an adult with an advanced solid tumor such as melanoma, head and neck, liver or kidney cancer. The nucleotide sequence is given as TGTGCCAGCAGTGAATCCGGGACAGGAGGCTACGAGCAGTACTTC. It translates as CASSESGTGGYEQYF.